This TCR beta chain comes out of a study of blood T cell repertoires in COVID-19. On the study more broadly: Donors in the United States, Italy and Spain gave samples during acute or convalescent COVID-19. Sample material is recorded as cDNA or gDNA derived from T cells, B-cell-depleted T cells, or PBMCs.

Under the authors' procedure: The assay estimated nucleated cells by amplifying reference gene primers. Generated by immunoSEQ multiplex PCR, the TCRdb table keeps only in-frame clones and is missing some. V and J calls and clone size are copied from that table; D and trimming were computed from the DNA. The data show 60,000 to 80,000 clones, with approximately 85% seen just once and roughly 23% held by the top ten. Sequencing was performed on peripheral blood. The receptor's source is a man between 45 and 60 years old with acute or convalescent COVID-19.

Here the CDR3 DNA reads TGCGCCAGCAGCCAAGGGGGTTCCGGGACTAGCGGGGGCCGGACCGGGGAGCTGTTTTTT. This gives the protein CASSQGGSGTSGGRTGELFF. The chain recombines TRBV4-1 with TRBJ2-2; 14 bases map to TRBD2. This CDR3 contains 20 residues. J gave up 5 bases and V 1 base, and 12 bases lay outside the gene matches. The V gene's germline CDR1 is MGHRA and CDR2 YSYEKL.